This T cell receptor beta chain is drawn from a study of beta chain features in type 1 diabetes. Whole-study context: Comparable age, gender and cell yields were observed in patients relative to healthy donors.

Comment on this clone: Its matching antigen is unknown.

CDR1 and CDR2 from the germline V gene are MNHNS and SASEGT. V lost 0 bases to trimming and J lost 0 bases; unmatched junction nucleotides: 9. This CDR3 spans 19 amino acids. The whole isolated RNA underwent reverse transcription, so sequencing captured expressed TCRB transcripts. The data were produced by immunoSEQ multiplex PCR, yet TCRdb's version contains in-frame clones alone and is incomplete. The sample includes some 44,000 clones, around 70% of them seen just once. Study-wide points: Within each of all four CD4+ subsets, Type 1 diabetes patients had TCRB CDR3s that were moderately but significantly shorter.

V is TRBV6-1 and J is TRBJ2-1; 9 bases agree with TRBD2. This clonotype originated in a woman under 30 with type 1 diabetes. The sequencing sample was made of Tregs from blood. Here the CDR3 reads CASSEALAGTLSSYNEQFF. The CDR3, as DNA: TGTGCCAGCAGTGAAGCCCTAGCGGGGACCCTAAGCTCCTACAATGAGCAGTTCTTC.